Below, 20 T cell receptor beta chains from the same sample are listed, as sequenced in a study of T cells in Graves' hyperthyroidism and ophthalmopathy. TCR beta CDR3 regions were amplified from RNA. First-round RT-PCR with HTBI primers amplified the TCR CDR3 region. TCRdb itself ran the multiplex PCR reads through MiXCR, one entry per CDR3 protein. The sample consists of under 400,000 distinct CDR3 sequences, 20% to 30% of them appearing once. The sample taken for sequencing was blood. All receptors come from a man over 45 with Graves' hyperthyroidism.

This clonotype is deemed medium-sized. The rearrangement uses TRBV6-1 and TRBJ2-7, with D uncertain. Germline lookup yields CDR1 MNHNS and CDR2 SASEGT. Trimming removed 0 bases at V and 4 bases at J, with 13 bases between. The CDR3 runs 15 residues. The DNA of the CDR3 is TGTGCCAGCAGTGAAGCGCACGGGTACGCGTACGAGCAGTACTTC. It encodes CASSEAHGYAYEQYF.

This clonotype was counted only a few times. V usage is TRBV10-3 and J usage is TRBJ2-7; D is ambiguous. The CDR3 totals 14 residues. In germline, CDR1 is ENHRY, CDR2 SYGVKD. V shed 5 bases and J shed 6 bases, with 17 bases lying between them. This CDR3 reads CAISFNPHDSEQYF. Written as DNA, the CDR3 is TGTGCCATCAGTTTTAACCCTCACGACTCCGAGCAGTACTTC.

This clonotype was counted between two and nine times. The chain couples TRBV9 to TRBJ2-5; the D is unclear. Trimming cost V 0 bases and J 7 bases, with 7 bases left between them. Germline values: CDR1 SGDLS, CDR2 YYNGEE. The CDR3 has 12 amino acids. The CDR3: CASSVDGLTQYF. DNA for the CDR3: TGTGCCAGCAGCGTAGATGGATTGACCCAGTACTTC.

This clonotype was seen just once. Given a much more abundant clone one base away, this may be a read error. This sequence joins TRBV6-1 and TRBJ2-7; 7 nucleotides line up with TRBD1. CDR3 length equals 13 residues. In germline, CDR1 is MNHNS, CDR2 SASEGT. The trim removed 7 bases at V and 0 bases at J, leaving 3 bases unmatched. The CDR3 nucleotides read TGTGCCAGCACTGAGGGGGCCTCCTACGAGCAGTACTTC. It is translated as CASTEGASYEQYF.

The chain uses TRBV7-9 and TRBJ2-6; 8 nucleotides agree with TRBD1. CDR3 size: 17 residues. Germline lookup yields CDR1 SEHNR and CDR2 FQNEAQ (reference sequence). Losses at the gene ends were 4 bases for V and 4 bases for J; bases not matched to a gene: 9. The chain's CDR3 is CASSWRQGKAGANVLTF. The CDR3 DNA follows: TGTGCCAGCAGCTGGAGACAGGGGAAAGCCGGGGCCAACGTCCTGACTTTC.

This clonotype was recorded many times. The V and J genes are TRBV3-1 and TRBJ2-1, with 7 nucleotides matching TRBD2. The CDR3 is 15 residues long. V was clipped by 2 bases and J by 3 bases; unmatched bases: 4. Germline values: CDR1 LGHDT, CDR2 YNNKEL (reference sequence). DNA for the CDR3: TGTGCCAGCAGCCAACCGCCTAGCGGCTACAATGAGCAGTTCTTC. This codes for CASSQPPSGYNEQFF.

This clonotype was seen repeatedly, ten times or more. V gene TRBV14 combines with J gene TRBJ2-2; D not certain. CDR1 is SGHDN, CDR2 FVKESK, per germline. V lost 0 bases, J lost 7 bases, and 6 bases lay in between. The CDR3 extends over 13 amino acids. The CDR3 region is CASSQDLDGELFF. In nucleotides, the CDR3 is TGTGCCAGCAGCCAAGACCTGGACGGGGAGCTGTTTTTT.

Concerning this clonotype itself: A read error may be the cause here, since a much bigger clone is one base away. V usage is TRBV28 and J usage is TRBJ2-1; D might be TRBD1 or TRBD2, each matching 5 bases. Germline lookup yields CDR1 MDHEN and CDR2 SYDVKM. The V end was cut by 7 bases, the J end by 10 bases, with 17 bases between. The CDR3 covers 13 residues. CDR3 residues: CASTLALRGEQFF. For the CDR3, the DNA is TGTGCCAGCACCCTAGCCCTTCGGGGCGAGCAGTTCTTC.

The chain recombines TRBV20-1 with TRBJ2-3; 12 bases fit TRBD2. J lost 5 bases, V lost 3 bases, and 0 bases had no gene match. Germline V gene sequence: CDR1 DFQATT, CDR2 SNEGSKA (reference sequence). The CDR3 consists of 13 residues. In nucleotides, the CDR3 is TGCAGTGCTAGGACTAGCGGGAGAGATACGCAGTATTTT. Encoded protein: CSARTSGRDTQYF.

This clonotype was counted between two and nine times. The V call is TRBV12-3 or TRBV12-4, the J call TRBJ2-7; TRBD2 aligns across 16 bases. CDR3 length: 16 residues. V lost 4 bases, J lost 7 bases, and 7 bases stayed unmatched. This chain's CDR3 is CASSWPGLAGGREQYF. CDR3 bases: TGTGCCAGCAGTTGGCCGGGACTAGCGGGAGGGCGGGAGCAGTACTTC.

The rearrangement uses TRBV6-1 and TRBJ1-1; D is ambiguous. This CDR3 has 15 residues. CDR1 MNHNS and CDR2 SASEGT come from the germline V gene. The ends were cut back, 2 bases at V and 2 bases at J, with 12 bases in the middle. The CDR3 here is CASSESPGYNTEAFF. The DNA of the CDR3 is TGTGCCAGCAGTGAATCTCCGGGATACAACACTGAAGCTTTCTTT.

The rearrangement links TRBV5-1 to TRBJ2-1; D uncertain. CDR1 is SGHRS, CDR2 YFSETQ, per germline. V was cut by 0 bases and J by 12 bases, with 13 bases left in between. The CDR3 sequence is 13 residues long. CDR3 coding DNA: TGCGCCAGCAGCTTGGGTTCCTTCGCTGGGCAGTTCTTC. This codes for CASSLGSFAGQFF.

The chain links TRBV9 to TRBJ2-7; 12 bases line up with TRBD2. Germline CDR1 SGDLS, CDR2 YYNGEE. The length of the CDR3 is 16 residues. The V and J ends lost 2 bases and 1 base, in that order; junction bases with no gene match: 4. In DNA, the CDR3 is TGTGCCAGCAGCGTCTCCGGGACTAGCGGGTCCTACGAGCAGTACTTC. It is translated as CASSVSGTSGSYEQYF.

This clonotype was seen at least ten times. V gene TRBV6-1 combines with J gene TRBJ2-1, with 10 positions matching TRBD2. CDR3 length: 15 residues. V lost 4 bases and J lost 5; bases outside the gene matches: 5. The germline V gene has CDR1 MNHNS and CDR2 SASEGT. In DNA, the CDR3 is TGTGCCAGCAGTGTCTCTAGCGGGAGAAACAATGAGCAGTTCTTC. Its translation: CASSVSSGRNNEQFF.

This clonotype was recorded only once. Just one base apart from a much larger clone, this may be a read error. The CDR3 DNA sequence: TGTGCCAGCACTTTCGGGTTAGGGGGTTCACCCCTCCACTTT. Translated, it gives CASTFGLGGSPLHF. The chain employs TRBV12-3 or TRBV12-4 and TRBJ1-6; TRBD1 is a possible D gene (6 bases). CDR3 length equals 14 residues. Trimming removed 7 bases from V and 9 bases from J, with 16 bases in between.

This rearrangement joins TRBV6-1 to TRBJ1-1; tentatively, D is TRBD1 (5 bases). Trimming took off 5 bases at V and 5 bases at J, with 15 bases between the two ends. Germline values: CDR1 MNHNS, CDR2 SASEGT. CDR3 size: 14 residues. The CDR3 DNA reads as TGTGCCAGCAGTTATACCGTTCGGGGGACTGAAGCTTTCTTT. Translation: CASSYTVRGTEAFF.

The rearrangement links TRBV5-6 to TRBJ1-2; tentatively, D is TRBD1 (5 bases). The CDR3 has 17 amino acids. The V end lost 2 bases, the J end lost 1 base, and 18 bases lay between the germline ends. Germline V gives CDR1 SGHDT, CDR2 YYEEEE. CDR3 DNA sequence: TGTGCCAGCAGCTTTAGGGGCGTCAGGATAAATAACTATGGCTACACCTTC. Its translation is CASSFRGVRINNYGYTF.

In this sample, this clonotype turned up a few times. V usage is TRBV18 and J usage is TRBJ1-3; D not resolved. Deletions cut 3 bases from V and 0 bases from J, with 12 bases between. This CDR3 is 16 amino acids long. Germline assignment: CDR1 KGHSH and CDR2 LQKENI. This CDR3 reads CASSPNRLSSGNTIYF. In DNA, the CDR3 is TGTGCCAGCTCACCCAATCGTCTAAGCTCTGGAAACACCATATATTTT.

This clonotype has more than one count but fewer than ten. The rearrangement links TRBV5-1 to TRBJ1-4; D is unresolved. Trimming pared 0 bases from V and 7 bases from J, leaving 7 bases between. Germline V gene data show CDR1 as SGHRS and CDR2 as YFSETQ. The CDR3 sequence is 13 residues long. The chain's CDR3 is CASSLVGGEKLFF. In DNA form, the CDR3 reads TGCGCCAGCAGCTTGGTCGGCGGTGAAAAACTGTTTTTT.

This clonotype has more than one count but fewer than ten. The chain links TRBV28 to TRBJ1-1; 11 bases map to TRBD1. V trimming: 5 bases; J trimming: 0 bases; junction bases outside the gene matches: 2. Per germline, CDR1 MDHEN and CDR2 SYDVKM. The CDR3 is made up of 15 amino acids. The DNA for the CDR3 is TGTGCCAGCAGTCCGGACAGGGGGCTGAACACTGAAGCTTTCTTT. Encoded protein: CASSPDRGLNTEAFF.